There are many counts of the clone carrying this T cell receptor (beta chain). The data were taken from a study of OX40 agonist ivuxolimab in advanced cancers. The overall study: Patients enrolled in dose escalation were diagnosed with hepatocellular carcinoma, melanoma, renal cell or head and neck cancer.

The protocol was immunoSEQ multiplex PCR, while the TCRdb copy is restricted to in-frame clones and leaves out a portion. Of roughly 20,000 clones in the sample, 60% to 85% are singletons; the top ten hold about 47%. V lost 7 bases and J 8 bases, leaving 17 bases between the germline ends. The CDR3 loop spans 13 amino acids. Germline CDR1 and CDR2: SEHNR and FQNEAQ (reference sequence). Sequencing used CD4+ or CD8+ T cells sorted from blood, obtained in a trial of the OX40 agonist ivuxolimab. This chain connects TRBV7-9 to TRBJ1-2, with D tentatively TRBD1 (6 bases). The TCR was taken from an adult with an advanced solid tumor such as melanoma, head and neck, liver or kidney cancer. The CDR3 DNA follows: TGTGCCAGCACACAGAGTACAGGGTGGGGCTACACCTTC. This gives the protein CASTQSTGWGYTF.